This T cell receptor (beta chain) was observed in a study of blood T cell repertoires in COVID-19 (dated by TCRdb to 2020 to 2021). At the level of the whole study: Samples covering the acute and convalescent phases of COVID-19 were provided by collaborators in the United States, Italy and Spain. Where HLA class I and class II types were available, the types were taken from metadata supplied by the sample provider, not from assay-based typing. The repertoires were released in a freely available public database intended as a resource for research on the immune response to SARS-CoV-2. The material from the prospective study consisted of cDNA or gDNA derived from T cells, B-cell-depleted T cells, or PBMCs. The samples were drawn from the first 160 participants of the ongoing ImmuneRACE study and from about 1,200 subjects provided by 6 global collaborators. Subjects who had been exposed to COVID-19, were actively infected with it, or had recovered from it provided the deeply sampled blood TCRbeta repertoires that made up the dataset. The sample metadata nearly always contained a de-identified subject ID, COVID-19 status, age in years and sex. Points the paper makes about the study in general: How much clinical and demographic metadata was included differed by source and by participant, and the metadata was provided uncurated.

On this clone itself: Its antigen remains undetermined. Base quality data are lacking; no much larger clone is found one base away.

Collaborating institutions collected whole blood in K2EDTA tubes following their own protocols. For TCRbeta analysis, collaborators shipped samples in one of three forms: frozen whole blood, isolated PBMCs, or DNA extracted from either of those sample types. The germline V gene specifies SGHTA as CDR1 and FQGNSA as CDR2. The CDR3 runs 15 amino acids, cysteine and phenylalanine included. Only the CDR3 part of the read is kept: 45 bases, read in frame from the first base. V is reduced by 5 bases and J by 3 bases, leaving a spacing of 17 bases between them. TCRbeta CDR3 regions were amplified from genomic DNA using the immunoSEQ Assay, a bias-controlled multiplex PCR. The paper's data handling went like this. The number of nucleated cells in each sample was estimated from the amplification of reference gene primers within the assay. Sequence reads were collapsed and filtered to measure the absolute abundance of every unique TCRbeta CDR3 rearrangement. For each sample, productive Simpson clonality was calculated by taking the square root of Simpson's diversity index across productive rearrangements. TCRdb holds this immuneACCESS table with in-frame rearrangements only. Some clones are missing; in checked studies, unresolved V genes explain under half, and the rest has no known cause. The V and J calls and clone size were taken over from that table, and D and trimming were inferred from the DNA. Counted in this sample were roughly 210,000 clones; less than 90% of them appeared once. The ten biggest clones cover approximately 1.6% of the sample.

The sample consisted of peripheral blood. The source of this sequence is a man between 65 and 85 years old with acute or convalescent COVID-19. The chain links TRBV7-2 with TRBJ2-7, with TRBD2 perhaps the D gene, on 6 matching bases. The nucleotides read TGTGCCAGCAGCCTTGGGACTCCTGTGCTCTACGAGCAGTACTTC. Translated, this gives CASSLGTPVLYEQYF.